Listed here are 24 T cell receptor beta chains from one sample, sequenced in a study of identical twins. MiXCR, run by TCRdb on the 5' RACE reads, gives a single entry per CDR3 protein. The sample carries approximately 600,000 distinct CDR3 sequences, approximately 9.6% recorded once. These same data were also listed under a study on yellow fever vaccine responses in identical twins.

Material: PBMCs. The receptors were sampled from a woman under 30 in good health.

The gene calls are TRBV29-1 and TRBJ2-1; TRBD2 is a possible D gene (6 bases). V lost 7 bases and J lost 4, with 14 bases in between. The germline CDR1 and CDR2 sequences are SQVTM and ANQGSEA. There are 13 residues in the CDR3. This CDR3 is CSAGTLTYNEQFF. The CDR3 DNA sequence: TGCAGCGCCGGGACTTTAACGTACAATGAGCAGTTCTTC.

Only a few counts were recorded for this clonotype. The rearrangement links TRBV28 to TRBJ1-6, with D perhaps TRBD1 (6 bases). The CDR3 covers 13 residues. CDR1 MDHEN and CDR2 SYDVKM come from the germline V gene. V was cut by 4 bases and J by 8 bases, with 9 bases left in between. CDR3 DNA sequence: TGTGCCAGCAGTTCCCAGGGGCATTCACCCCTCCACTTT. Translating it yields CASSSQGHSPLHF.

The chain combines TRBV7-2 with TRBJ2-3, with TRBD2 identical over 7 bases. In germline, CDR1 is SGHTA, CDR2 FQGNSA. The CDR3 extends over 16 amino acids. V shed 1 base, J shed 4 bases, and the junction held 8 bases outside the gene matches. CDR3 residues: CASSLDWGRDADTQYF. The CDR3 nucleotides are TGTGCCAGCAGCTTAGATTGGGGGAGGGATGCAGATACGCAGTATTTT.

On this clonotype itself: A read error may explain this, as a much larger clone is one base away. This chain connects TRBV29-1 to TRBJ2-3; 11 bases map to TRBD1. J lost 5 bases, V lost 3 bases, and 4 bases had no gene match. This CDR3 region has 14 residues. CDR1 SQVTM and CDR2 ANQGSEA come from the germline V gene. Here the CDR3 DNA reads TGCAGCGTTGAGAGGGACAGGGGGGGAGATACGCAGTATTTT. Amino acid sequence: CSVERDRGGDTQYF.

This clonotype was detected ten times or more. The rearrangement uses TRBV6-5 and TRBJ1-2, with 8 nucleotides matching TRBD1. Trimming took 0 bases from V and 0 from J; bases not matched to a gene: 6. This CDR3 region has 17 residues. CDR1 is MNHEY and CDR2 is SVGAGI in the germline V gene. This chain's CDR3 is CASSYSFAGGPNYGYTF. The CDR3 bases are TGTGCCAGCAGTTACTCTTTCGCAGGGGGCCCTAACTATGGCTACACCTTC.

In DNA, the CDR3 is TGTGCCAGCAGCGTAGGACTCCACGGTGCAACTAATGAAAAACTGTTTTTT. It encodes CASSVGLHGATNEKLFF. J is TRBJ1-4 and V is TRBV9; D is unclear. CDR3 length equals 17 residues. Trimming took 0 bases from V and 0 from J, leaving 12 bases between them. Looked up from germline, CDR1 is SGDLS and CDR2 is YYNGEE.

This clonotype was counted only a few times. The gene calls are TRBV18 and TRBJ2-1; TRBD2 is a possible D gene (5 bases). CDR1 is KGHSH, CDR2 LQKENI, per germline. The ends were cut back, 8 bases at V and 7 bases at J, with 18 bases in the middle. CDR3 length equals 14 residues. This chain's CDR3 is CASAEAQAGNEQFF. The CDR3 DNA reads TGTGCCAGCGCAGAGGCGCAGGCGGGTAATGAGCAGTTCTTC.

This clonotype was observed many times. V is TRBV12-3 or TRBV12-4 and J is TRBJ1-2, with D unresolved. Trimming removed 5 bases from V and 7 bases from J, with 23 bases in between. The length of the CDR3 is 16 residues. CDR3 amino acids: CASSLPVRILGGGYTF. DNA of the CDR3: TGTGCCAGCAGTCTACCGGTCCGCATCCTGGGTGGTGGCTACACCTTC.

The J gene is TRBJ2-1, the V gene TRBV4-2; 7 positions agree with TRBD2. The J segment lost 5 bases and the V segment lost 1 base, leaving 5 bases of the junction unmatched. From germline, CDR1 is LGHNA and CDR2 YNFKEQ. The CDR3 has 15 amino acids. The CDR3: CASSQVGLVDNEQFF. In DNA form, the CDR3 reads TGTGCCAGCAGCCAAGTAGGACTAGTCGACAATGAGCAGTTCTTC.

This clonotype was seen at least ten times. CDR3 protein: CASSQKGSWEQFF. DNA of the CDR3: TGTGCCAGCAGCCAAAAGGGGTCTTGGGAGCAGTTCTTC. The J gene is TRBJ2-1, the V gene TRBV3-1, with D possibly being TRBD1 (5 bases). V was trimmed by 2 bases and J by 10 bases, leaving 12 bases between them. Germline V gene sequence: CDR1 LGHDT, CDR2 YNNKEL (reference sequence). The CDR3 contains 13 residues.

This sequence joins TRBV7-9 and TRBJ1-1; D call uncertain. Germline V gene sequence: CDR1 SEHNR, CDR2 FQNEAQ (reference sequence). V was clipped by 5 bases and J by 1 base, with 5 bases between them. The CDR3 runs to 12 residues. CDR3 DNA sequence: TGTGCCAGCAGCATCCAGAACACTGAAGCTTTCTTT. This codes for CASSIQNTEAFF.

This clonotype was found many times. V and J are TRBV5-6 and TRBJ2-5, with D uncertain. The length of the CDR3 is 13 residues. V gave up 0 bases and J gave up 5 bases, with 8 bases separating them. CDR1 is SGHDT, CDR2 YYEEEE, per germline. In DNA, the CDR3 is TGTGCCAGCAGCTTGGTTAGCAGTGAGACCCAGTACTTC. This translates into CASSLVSSETQYF.

This clonotype was detected a few times. The chain is built from TRBV7-2 and TRBJ2-1; 8 bases are shared with TRBD2. CDR1 and CDR2 (germline): SGHTA, FQGNSA. J gave up 0 bases and V 2 bases, and 6 bases lay outside the gene matches. The CDR3 has 17 amino acids. CDR3 DNA sequence: TGTGCCAGCAGCTTAAACCCGGGGGGGAGCTCCTACAATGAGCAGTTCTTC. It yields the protein CASSLNPGGSSYNEQFF.

This clonotype showed up just a few times. The V gene is TRBV4-3, the J gene TRBJ2-5; 8 positions match TRBD2. Germline CDR1 and CDR2: LGHNA and YSLEER. V gave up 2 bases and J gave up 4 bases; unmatched junction bases: 6. The CDR3 length is 15 residues. CDR3 protein: CASSQFSGVRETQYF. Here the CDR3 DNA reads TGCGCCAGCAGCCAATTTAGCGGGGTTAGAGAGACCCAGTACTTC.

The chain carries TRBV6-1 and TRBJ2-7; 7 nucleotides agree with TRBD2. Germline V gives CDR1 MNHNS, CDR2 SASEGT. Trimming took 6 bases from V and 5 from J; bases not matched to a gene: 10. The length of the CDR3 is 14 residues. CDR3 region: CASRPYLADNEQYF. The CDR3 DNA reads as TGTGCCAGCAGGCCATATCTAGCGGATAACGAGCAGTACTTC.

This clonotype was seen repeatedly, ten times or more. CDR3 region: CASSFAGGSSYEQYF. The CDR3 nucleotides are TGTGCCAGCAGCTTTGCCGGGGGGAGCTCCTACGAGCAGTACTTC. This chain links TRBV5-6 with TRBJ2-7, with 7 positions matching TRBD2. CDR3 length equals 15 residues. Looked up from germline, CDR1 is SGHDT and CDR2 is YYEEEE. J gave up 0 bases and V 2 bases, and 5 bases lay outside the gene matches.

The rearrangement joins TRBV29-1 to TRBJ2-7; D unclear. The germline CDR1 and CDR2 sequences are SQVTM and ANQGSEA. Between the trimmed V and J ends, which lost 1 base and 7 bases, there was a span of 11 bases. CDR3 length: 12 residues. CDR3 loop: CSVEGHPREQYF. In DNA, the CDR3 is TGCAGCGTTGAAGGACACCCCAGGGAGCAGTACTTC.

The sample holds a few counts of this clonotype. The V and J genes are TRBV5-5 and TRBJ1-2, with D perhaps matching TRBD1 (5 bases). Germline assignment: CDR1 SGHKS and CDR2 YYEKEE (reference sequence). The CDR3 contains 13 residues. V dropped 4 bases and J dropped 8 bases, with 15 bases sitting between them. The chain's CDR3 is CASSEGLVRGYTF. The CDR3 DNA sequence: TGTGCCAGCAGCGAGGGACTGGTGCGAGGCTACACCTTC.

This clonotype was seen at least ten times. J is TRBJ2-4 and V is TRBV7-2; unclear D gene. Germline values: CDR1 SGHTA, CDR2 FQGNSA. The V end was cut by 3 bases, the J end by 5 bases, with 17 bases between. The CDR3 is 16 amino acids. This CDR3 reads CASSFLPGSEQNIQYF. Written as DNA, the CDR3 is TGTGCCAGCAGCTTTCTTCCCGGGTCGGAGCAAAACATTCAGTACTTC.

This clonotype showed up just a few times. The chain employs TRBV9 and TRBJ2-3, with D perhaps matching TRBD2 (6 bases). Germline lookup yields CDR1 SGDLS and CDR2 YYNGEE. V dropped 0 bases and J dropped 0 bases, with 8 bases sitting between them. The CDR3 extends over 15 amino acids. CDR3 sequence (DNA): TGTGCCAGCAGCGTAGGTAGCGGCAGCACAGATACGCAGTATTTT. It encodes CASSVGSGSTDTQYF.

The table lists this clonotype with a few counts. The genes are TRBV29-1 and TRBJ1-1, with D possibly matching TRBD1 (5 bases). V dropped 4 bases and J dropped 1 base, with 10 bases sitting between them. From germline, CDR1 is SQVTM and CDR2 ANQGSEA. The CDR3 loop spans 13 amino acids. The CDR3 sequence: CSVVRVQNTEAFF. The CDR3 DNA sequence: TGCAGCGTTGTCAGGGTTCAGAACACTGAAGCTTTCTTT.

This clonotype was counted between two and nine times. The V call is TRBV12-3 or TRBV12-4, the J call TRBJ2-1; weak D call: TRBD1 (6 bases). The length of the CDR3 is 16 residues. The V end was cut by 5 bases, the J end by 4 bases, with 18 bases between. The CDR3 region has the DNA TGTGCCAGCAGTCCATCTCCGGGACACCCTTACAATGAGCAGTTCTTC. Amino acid sequence: CASSPSPGHPYNEQFF.

This clonotype has at least ten counts. The chain couples TRBV5-1 to TRBJ2-1; TRBD1 agrees at 12 bases. Germline CDR1 SGHRS, CDR2 YFSETQ. The CDR3 sequence is 16 residues long. The V gene end was trimmed by 3 bases and the J gene end by 4 bases; junction bases not matched to a gene: 5. The CDR3 loop reads CASSSGTGGGYNEQFF. The DNA for the CDR3 is TGCGCCAGCAGCTCCGGGACAGGGGGCGGTTACAATGAGCAGTTCTTC.

Many counts were recorded for this clonotype. The V and J genes are TRBV27 and TRBJ1-1; TRBD1 matches at 8 bases. The CDR3 spans 15 residues. V shed 3 bases and J 7 bases; nucleotides not matched to a gene: 10. Germline-derived CDR1 and CDR2 are MNHEY and SMNVEV (reference sequence). The CDR3 region is CASSFSGTGGFEAFF. The CDR3 coding sequence is TGTGCCAGCAGTTTTTCCGGGACAGGCGGGTTTGAAGCTTTCTTT.